The rows below give T cell receptor beta chains drawn from one sample of a study of shared clonotypes between healthy human individuals. Measured with immunoSEQ multiplex PCR; TCRdb has only the in-frame clones, and not every one. The sample carries approximately 620,000 clones, approximately 97% recorded once. The sample was naive CD4+ T cells sorted from blood. The receptors originated from a woman in her thirties in good health. The CDR3 runs from the conserved cysteine through the conserved F or W.

V	J	CDR3
TRBV5-8	TRBJ2-5	CASSYSLPETQYF
TRBV7-8	TRBJ1-1	CASSPWGTEAFF
TRBV5-4	TRBJ2-1	CASSLEVDLNEQFF
TRBV20-1	TRBJ1-1	CRGVTEAFF
TRBV19	TRBJ2-6	CASSPDRGAGANVLTF
TRBV9	TRBJ2-3	CASSVSDRVAGTDTQYF
TRBV5-1	TRBJ2-7	CASSLSSPGEQYF
TRBV27	TRBJ1-1	CASSRKVNTEAFF
TRBV28	TRBJ2-7	CASSPTQFRDEQYF
TRBV5-5	TRBJ2-7	CASGTGDTYEQYF
TRBV10-3	TRBJ1-4	CAISAAPGQGTANEKLFF
TRBV7-7	TRBJ2-3	CASSPLAGGPHTQYF
TRBV19	TRBJ2-2	CASSTGTGVAGELFF
TRBV9	TRBJ2-7	CASSVSSGYEQYF
TRBV19	TRBJ2-1	CASSIGRISYNEQFF